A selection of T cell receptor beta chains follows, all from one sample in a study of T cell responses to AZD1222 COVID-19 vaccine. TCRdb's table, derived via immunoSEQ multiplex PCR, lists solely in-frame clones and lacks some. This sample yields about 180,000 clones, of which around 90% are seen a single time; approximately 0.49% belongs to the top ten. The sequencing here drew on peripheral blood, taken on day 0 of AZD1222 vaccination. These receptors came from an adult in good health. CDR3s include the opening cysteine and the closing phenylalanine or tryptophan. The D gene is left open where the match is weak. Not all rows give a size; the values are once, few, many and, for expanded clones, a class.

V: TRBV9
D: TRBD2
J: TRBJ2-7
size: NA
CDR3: CASSVRTSGYEQYF
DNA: TGTGCCAGCAGCGTACGGACTAGCGGCTACGAGCAGTACTTC

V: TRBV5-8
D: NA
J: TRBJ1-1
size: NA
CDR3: CASSLGQRGTEAFF
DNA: TGTGCCAGCAGCTTGGGGCAGAGGGGCACTGAAGCTTTCTTT

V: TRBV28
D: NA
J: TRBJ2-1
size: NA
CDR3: CASSPPLRTYNEQFF
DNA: TGTGCCAGCAGCCCACCCTTGCGGACCTACAATGAGCAGTTCTTC

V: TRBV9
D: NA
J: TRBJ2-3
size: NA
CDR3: CASSVEGVSTDTQYF
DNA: TGTGCCAGCAGCGTAGAAGGGGTCAGCACAGATACGCAGTATTTT

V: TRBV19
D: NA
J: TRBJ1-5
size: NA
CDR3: CASSRTVVQPQHF
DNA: TGTGCCAGTAGTAGGACAGTAGTTCAGCCCCAGCATTTT

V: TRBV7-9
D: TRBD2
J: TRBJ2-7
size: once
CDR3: CASSRTSGITEQYF
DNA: TGTGCCAGCAGCCGGACTAGCGGGATTACTGAGCAGTACTTC

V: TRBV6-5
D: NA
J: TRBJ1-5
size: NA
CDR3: CASSYDPTSNQPQHF
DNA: TGTGCCAGCAGTTACGACCCTACGAGCAATCAGCCCCAGCATTTT

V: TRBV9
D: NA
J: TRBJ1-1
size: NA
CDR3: CASSVAGLNTEAFF
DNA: TGTGCCAGCAGCGTAGCCGGTTTGAACACTGAAGCTTTCTTT

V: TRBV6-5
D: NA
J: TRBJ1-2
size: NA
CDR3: CASSPSGYGYTF
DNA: TGTGCCAGCAGTCCATCGGGCTATGGCTACACCTTC

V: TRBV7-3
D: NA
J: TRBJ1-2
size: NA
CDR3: CASSSNPREGGYTF
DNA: TGTGCCAGCAGCTCAAACCCTCGGGAGGGTGGCTACACCTTC

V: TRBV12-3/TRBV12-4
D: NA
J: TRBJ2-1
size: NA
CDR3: CASKPDRYNEQFF
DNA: TGTGCCAGCAAACCCGACAGATACAATGAGCAGTTCTTC